The 32 T cell receptor beta chains presented below share a single source sample, sequenced in a study of blood T cell repertoires in COVID-19. Profiled with immunoSEQ multiplex PCR; TCRdb holds only in-frame clones, not every one. Of about 220,000 clones in the sample, 65% to 90% are singletons; the top ten hold 9.7%. The sample was peripheral blood. The receptors shown here come from a man between 45 and 60 years old with active or convalescent COVID-19.

The genes are TRBV6-5 and TRBJ1-1, with a tentative D call TRBD1 (6 bases). Trimming took off 5 bases at V and 0 bases at J, with 13 bases between the two ends. Germline values: CDR1 MNHEY, CDR2 SVGAGI. The CDR3 length is 15 residues. The DNA for the CDR3 is TGTGCCAGCAGTCAGCCAGGGGACATGAACACTGAAGCTTTCTTT. Residues: CASSQPGDMNTEAFF.

The chain couples TRBV5-6 to TRBJ1-2; D gene uncertain. Germline CDR1 is SGHDT and CDR2 is YYEEEE. CDR3 size: 15 residues. V lost 1 base and J 0 bases, leaving 10 bases between the germline ends. The CDR3 DNA reads TGTGCCAGCAGCTTGTTTCACCTAGCTAACTATGGCTACACCTTC. It translates to CASSLFHLANYGYTF. Drawing the rest from reference TRBV5-6 and TRBJ1-2, the complete variable domain is DAGVTQSPTHLIKTRGQQVTLRCSPKSGHDTVSWYQQALGQGPQFIFQYYEEEERQRGNFPDRFSGHQFPNYSSELNVNALLLGDSALYLCASSLFHLANYGYTFGSGTRLTVV.

The chain is built from TRBV4-1 and TRBJ1-6; D not resolved. Germline V gives CDR1 MGHRA, CDR2 YSYEKL. The V end lost 4 bases, the J end lost 4 bases, and 8 bases lay between the germline ends. CDR3 length: 14 amino acids. This CDR3 is CASSPQVYNSPLHF. CDR3 sequence (DNA): TGCGCCAGCAGCCCCCAGGTTTATAATTCACCCCTCCACTTT.

This chain connects TRBV14 to TRBJ1-4, with D possibly matching TRBD1 (5 bases). The CDR3 runs 14 residues. CDR1 SGHDN and CDR2 FVKESK come from the germline V gene. V was cut by 9 bases and J by 6 bases, with 17 bases left in between. CDR3 coding DNA: TGTGCCAGTAGCGAGGACATGGATCATGAAAAACTGTTTTTT. Its translation is CASSEDMDHEKLFF.

This clone showed up just a few times. The gene calls are TRBV5-4 and TRBJ2-1; 8 bases are shared with TRBD2. V shed 4 bases, J shed 5 bases, and the junction held 8 bases outside the gene matches. The germline V gene has CDR1 SGHNT and CDR2 YYREEE (reference sequence). This CDR3 has 15 residues. CDR3 amino acids: CASSDPSGRHNEQFF. The CDR3, as DNA: TGTGCCAGCAGCGACCCTAGCGGGCGACACAATGAGCAGTTCTTC.

The J gene is TRBJ2-3, the V gene TRBV4-2; 10 positions match TRBD2. The CDR3 runs 17 residues. CDR1 and CDR2 (germline): LGHNA, YNFKEQ. The V and J ends lost 1 base and 4 bases, in that order; junction bases with no gene match: 8. As DNA, the CDR3 is TGTGCCAGCAGCCAAGCTTTTTCAGCGGGGGGGGCAGATACGCAGTATTTT. As protein: CASSQAFSAGGADTQYF.

Worth noting for this clone: The same CDR3 also results from other DNA sequences found in this sample. The chain employs TRBV7-2 and TRBJ2-1, with D unresolved. The CDR3 is made up of 14 amino acids. The ends were cut back, 3 bases at V and 8 bases at J, with 14 bases in the middle. Germline V gene lookup returns CDR1 SGHTA and CDR2 FQGNSA. Here the CDR3 DNA reads TGTGCCAGCAGCTTCGGTATGGTGTACGATGAGCAGTTCTTC. Protein product: CASSFGMVYDEQFF.

This chain links TRBV19 with TRBJ2-1; TRBD2 agrees at 8 bases. The CDR3 extends over 18 amino acids. CDR1 is LNHDA and CDR2 is SQIVND in the germline V gene (reference sequence). V lost 5 bases and J lost 2; bases outside the gene matches: 14. CDR3 coding DNA: TGTGCCAGTAGTCAACGGATACTAGCGGCCACCACCTACAATGAGCAGTTCTTC. Translation gives CASSQRILAATTYNEQFF. Using reference TRBV19 and TRBJ2-1 for the parts outside the CDR3, the full variable domain is DGGITQSPKYLFRKEGQNVTLSCEQNLNHDAMYWYRQDPGQGLRLIYYSQIVNDFQKGDIAEGYSVSREKKESFPLTVTSAQKNPTAFYLCASSQRILAATTYNEQFFGPGTRLTVL.

The chain is built from TRBV5-1 and TRBJ2-1; 11 bases map to TRBD1. The germline CDR1 and CDR2 sequences are SGHRS and YFSETQ. CDR3 size: 18 residues. The V gene end was trimmed by 3 bases and the J gene end by 4 bases; junction bases not matched to a gene: 12. Written as DNA, the CDR3 is TGCGCCAGCAGCTCGAGGCCTGGGGACAGGGGGGTATACAATGAGCAGTTCTTC. Translated: CASSSRPGDRGVYNEQFF.

The chain recombines TRBV2 with TRBJ2-2; 10 bases are a match to TRBD2. The CDR3 runs to 16 residues. Per the germline V gene, CDR1 is SNHLY and CDR2 is FYNNEI. The V and J ends lost 1 base and 6 bases, in that order; junction bases with no gene match: 5. The CDR3 here is CASSEGSGGPAGELFF. CDR3 coding DNA: TGTGCCAGCAGTGAAGGTAGCGGGGGGCCGGCCGGGGAGCTGTTTTTT. Full variable domain (missing parts from reference TRBV2 and TRBJ2-2): EPEVTQTPSHQVTQMGQEVILRCVPISNHLYFYWYRQILGQKVEFLVSFYNNEISEKSEIFDDQFSVERPDGSNFTLKIRSTKLEDSAMYFCASSEGSGGPAGELFFGEGSRLTVL.

The chain couples TRBV5-4 to TRBJ1-5, with 10 bases matching TRBD1. The V gene's germline CDR1 is SGHNT and CDR2 YYREEE (reference sequence). This CDR3 comprises 17 residues. With 0 bases clipped from V and 1 base from J, the junction kept 4 bases outside the gene matches. CDR3 loop: CASSLGDRGDSNQPQHF. As DNA, the CDR3 is TGTGCCAGCAGCTTGGGGGACAGGGGAGACAGCAATCAGCCCCAGCATTTT.

The CDR3: CASSYRGQGGRQPQHF. In DNA, the CDR3 is TGTGCCAGCAGTTACCGGGGACAGGGGGGAAGACAGCCCCAGCATTTT. The V and J genes are TRBV6-6 and TRBJ1-5; 11 bases are a match to TRBD1. J gave up 7 bases and V 2 bases, and 7 bases lay outside the gene matches. CDR3 size: 16 residues. Germline CDR1 is MNHNY and CDR2 is SVGAGI (reference sequence).

In its sample, this clone was seen a few times. The junction differs from germline at one of its ends, possibly a read error. The chain joins TRBV28 to TRBJ2-3; 9 nucleotides line up with TRBD2. CDR1 is MDHEN, CDR2 SYDVKM, per germline. The CDR3 spans 15 residues. CDR3 sequence: CASSSSGTSKDTQYF. CDR3 nucleotides: TGTGCCAGCAGTTCATCCGGGACTAGCAAAGATACGCAGTATTTT.

Of note for this clone: The same CDR3 also results from other DNA sequences found in this sample. The chain carries TRBV7-8 and TRBJ1-6; 7 bases fit TRBD1. The CDR3 runs 14 residues. V was clipped by 1 base and J by 9 bases; unmatched bases: 3. Germline-derived CDR1 and CDR2 are SGHVS and FQNEAQ. The CDR3 DNA sequence: TGTGCCAGCAGCTTAGGACAGGGTGGTTCACCCCTCCACTTT. Translating it yields CASSLGQGGSPLHF.

For this clone: The sample carries other DNA sequences with the same CDR3. The chain is built from TRBV11-2 and TRBJ1-1; TRBD1 matches at 7 bases. The CDR3 is 13 residues long. Germline CDR1 reads SGHAT; CDR2 reads FQNNGV. V was pared by 1 base and J by 4 bases, with 0 bases of the junction left unmatched. The DNA for the CDR3 is TGTGCCAGCAGCTTAGGACAGGGCACTGAAGCTTTCTTT. It codes for CASSLGQGTEAFF.

The chain is built from TRBV5-1 and TRBJ2-7; D unclear. Germline V gene lookup returns CDR1 SGHRS and CDR2 YFSETQ. The CDR3 has 13 residues. V lost 1 base and J lost 1, with 6 bases in between. The CDR3 nucleotides read TGCGCCAGCAGCTTGCCCCATTCCTACGAGCAGTACTTC. It yields the protein CASSLPHSYEQYF.

The chain recombines TRBV7-2 with TRBJ1-6; weak D call: TRBD1 (5 bases). CDR3 size: 16 residues. Germline assignment: CDR1 SGHTA and CDR2 FQGNSA. The V and J ends lost 6 bases and 4 bases respectively, with 16 bases between them. Written as DNA, the CDR3 is TGTGCCAGCAGATTAAGTGGGGGGACTTATAATTCACCCCTCCACTTT. Its protein is CASRLSGGTYNSPLHF.

The sample holds one count of this clone. The DNA of the CDR3 is TGTGCCAGCAGCTATGGAGACGAGCAGTACTTC. Protein product: CASSYGDEQYF. The chain joins TRBV7-6 to TRBJ2-7, with no clear D. Germline V gene lookup returns CDR1 SGHVS and CDR2 FNYEAQ. The CDR3 loop spans 11 amino acids. V was clipped by 4 bases and J by 5 bases, with 6 bases between them.

The V and J genes are TRBV7-2 and TRBJ2-3; 9 bases are a match to TRBD2. The length of the CDR3 is 15 residues. CDR1 SGHTA and CDR2 FQGNSA come from the germline V gene. J was trimmed by 8 bases and V by 3 bases; bases with no gene match: 9. For the CDR3, the DNA is TGTGCCAGCAGCTTTGCTAGCGGGATCCTCGGTACGCAGTATTTT. Its protein product is CASSFASGILGTQYF.

This chain connects TRBV29-1 to TRBJ1-5; a possible D gene is TRBD1 (5 bases). Trimming stripped 5 bases from V and 0 bases from J, with 11 bases between. The CDR3 loop spans 14 amino acids. Germline CDR1 SQVTM, CDR2 ANQGSEA. Here the CDR3 DNA reads TGCAGCGTTCTGGACACTTATAGCAATCAGCCCCAGCATTTT. Residues: CSVLDTYSNQPQHF.

The chain recombines TRBV27 with TRBJ1-1; D is unclear. Trimming removed 6 bases from V and 7 bases from J, with 21 bases in between. CDR1 is MNHEY and CDR2 is SMNVEV in the germline V gene (reference sequence). CDR3 size: 15 residues. Written as DNA, the CDR3 is TGTGCCAGCAGCCCGACGGCCTACAGTATACGTGAAGCTTTCTTT. Translation: CASSPTAYSIREAFF.

V gene TRBV5-6 combines with J gene TRBJ1-4, with a possible D match to TRBD1 (6 bases). There are 16 residues in the CDR3. The germline V and J ends were trimmed by 2 bases and 1 base, with 12 bases remaining between them. The germline gives CDR1 SGHDT, CDR2 YYEEEE. The CDR3 here is CASSLRGIQTNEKLFF. CDR3 nucleotide sequence: TGTGCCAGCAGCTTAAGGGGGATCCAAACTAATGAAAAACTGTTTTTT.

The chain couples TRBV4-2 to TRBJ1-2, with TRBD1 matching over 9 bases. CDR3 length: 17 residues. V trimming: 3 bases; J trimming: 4 bases; junction bases outside the gene matches: 12. The germline V gene encodes CDR1 LGHNA and CDR2 YNFKEQ. CDR3 nucleotides: TGTGCCAGCAGCCACCCTTGGGGGACAGGGTCCATCTATGGCTACACCTTC. It encodes CASSHPWGTGSIYGYTF.

The CDR3 here is CASSLVVGGETQYF. In nucleotides, the CDR3 is TGCGCCAGCAGCTTGGTAGTGGGAGGGGAGACCCAGTACTTC. This chain joins TRBV5-1 and TRBJ2-5; 7 positions agree with TRBD2. CDR1 SGHRS and CDR2 YFSETQ come from the germline V gene. The ends lost 0 bases at V and 5 bases at J; junction bases unmatched: 4. The CDR3 totals 14 residues.

The chain couples TRBV27 to TRBJ1-6; D perhaps matches TRBD1 (5 bases). The germline V gene encodes CDR1 MNHEY and CDR2 SMNVEV (reference sequence). Trimming removed 5 bases from V and 3 bases from J, with 20 bases in between. CDR3 length: 18 residues. The CDR3, as DNA: TGTGCCAGCAGTCCCACCGGACACTCCAGTCACTATAATTCACCCCTCCACTTT. This encodes CASSPTGHSSHYNSPLHF.

The chain recombines TRBV5-1 with TRBJ1-4, with D possibly being TRBD1 (6 bases). Germline assignment: CDR1 SGHRS and CDR2 YFSETQ. The length of the CDR3 is 16 residues. Trimming stripped 0 bases from V and 7 bases from J, with 16 bases between. The CDR3 loop reads CASSLAEGRGSEKLFF. The CDR3 DNA is TGCGCCAGCAGCTTGGCCGAGGGCAGGGGCTCTGAAAAACTGTTTTTT.

This chain links TRBV9 with TRBJ2-7, with D tentatively TRBD1 (6 bases). CDR3 length: 16 amino acids. Germline V gives CDR1 SGDLS, CDR2 YYNGEE. V gave up 3 bases and J gave up 4 bases, with 20 bases separating them. The CDR3 protein is CASSAKITGTTYEQYF. The CDR3 DNA sequence: TGTGCCAGCAGCGCCAAAATCACCGGGACAACTTACGAGCAGTACTTC.

The chain carries TRBV4-1 and TRBJ2-3; 7 positions agree with TRBD2. Germline trimming cut 2 bases from V and 5 bases from J; bases unmatched to any gene: 4. The length of the CDR3 is 14 residues. Germline V lookup: CDR1 MGHRA, CDR2 YSYEKL. The CDR3 bases are TGCGCCAGCAGCCAACCTTTAGCGGGAGATACGCAGTATTTT. Translated: CASSQPLAGDTQYF.

This clone was observed at least ten times. This chain uses TRBV11-3 with TRBJ2-3; 7 bases fit TRBD2. The CDR3 contains 14 residues. Germline assignment: CDR1 SGHNT and CDR2 YENEEA. With 4 bases clipped from V and 10 bases from J, the junction kept 11 bases outside the gene matches. The CDR3 sequence: CASSSSGGSGAQYF. CDR3 DNA: TGTGCCAGCAGCTCTAGCGGTGGATCTGGTGCGCAGTATTTT. Looking up the rest from reference TRBV11-3 and TRBJ2-3 gives the full variable domain: EAGVVQSPRYKIIEKKQPVAFWCNPISGHNTLYWYLQNLGQGPELLIRYENEEAVDDSQLPKDRFSAERLKGVDSTLKIQPAELGDSAVYLCASSSSGGSGAQYFGPGTRLTVL.

This chain uses TRBV9 with TRBJ2-1; D may be TRBD1 (6 bases). This CDR3 is built from 14 residues. Germline V gives CDR1 SGDLS, CDR2 YYNGEE. The V gene lost 3 bases and the J gene lost 12 bases, with 19 bases spanning the gap. The CDR3 loop is CASSATGTSRWQFF. The CDR3 DNA sequence: TGTGCCAGCAGCGCGACCGGGACATCCCGTTGGCAGTTCTTC.

This rearrangement joins TRBV3-1 (or the pseudogene TRBV3-2) to TRBJ2-5; 9 bases align to TRBD2. The CDR3 runs 15 residues. V lost 4 bases and J lost 6; bases outside the gene matches: 9. The germline V gene has CDR1 LGHDT and CDR2 YNNKEL (reference sequence). The CDR3 sequence is CASSRQAGGEKTQYF. CDR3 coding DNA: TGTGCCAGCAGCCGTCAGGCGGGAGGGGAAAAGACCCAGTACTTC.

The chain recombines TRBV5-1 with TRBJ1-2; 9 bases align to TRBD1. The V gene end was trimmed by 5 bases and the J gene end by 4 bases; junction bases not matched to a gene: 6. This CDR3 is built from 14 residues. Germline V gene data show CDR1 as SGHRS and CDR2 as YFSETQ. The CDR3 reads CASSFGTGTYGYTF. For the CDR3, the DNA is TGCGCCAGCAGTTTTGGGACAGGGACCTATGGCTACACCTTC.